The 21 T cell receptor beta chains below come from one sample, sequenced in a study of CD8+CD57+ T cells in acquired aplastic anemia. CDR3 and TCR beta VDJ profiling relied on a genomic DNA template. TCRdb passed the reads through MiXCR, listing each CDR3 protein once. The repertoire consists of under 200,000 distinct CDR3 sequences, with around 48% occurring once and the leading ten covering around 3%. Patients chosen for sequencing had CD8+CD57+ cells that had expanded, as shown by flow cytometry. Sequencing was performed on sorted CD4+, CD8+, or CD8+CD57+ T cells (not recorded which) from PBMCs. The receptor source for this set is a human donor with aplastic anemia.

This chain uses TRBV2 with TRBJ1-1; no clear D. Trimming left V 5 bases short and J 3 bases short, with 13 bases between. The CDR3 is 14 residues long. Germline V lookup: CDR1 SNHLY, CDR2 FYNNEI. In DNA, the CDR3 is TGTGCCAGCAGTTGGCGAAGGGAGGACACTGAAGCTTTCTTT. This codes for CASSWRREDTEAFF.

The chain is built from TRBV5-1 and TRBJ2-3, with 10 bases fitting TRBD2. This CDR3 has 19 residues. Trimming cost V 0 bases and J 2 bases; bases outside gene matches: 12. The germline V gene encodes CDR1 SGHRS and CDR2 YFSETQ. CDR3: CASSLAQNRLAGATDTQYF. CDR3 in DNA: TGCGCCAGCAGCTTGGCGCAGAACCGGCTAGCGGGGGCCACAGATACGCAGTATTTT.

This clonotype was seen ten or more times. The J gene is TRBJ1-6, the V gene TRBV28; D perhaps matches TRBD1 (5 bases). The CDR3 is 15 amino acids. Germline-derived CDR1 and CDR2 are MDHEN and SYDVKM. Trimming took 3 bases from V and 2 from J, leaving 8 bases between them. The CDR3 reads CASSLGGTYNSPLHF. The CDR3, as DNA: TGTGCCAGCAGTTTGGGGGGGACCTATAATTCACCCCTCCACTTT. The whole variable domain, remainder taken from reference TRBV28 and TRBJ1-6, is DVKVTQSSRYLVKRTGEKVFLECVQDMDHENMFWYRQDPGLGLRLIYFSYDVKMKEKGDIPEGYSVSREKKERFSLILESASTNQTSMYLCASSLGGTYNSPLHFGNGTRLTVT.

V and J are TRBV19 and TRBJ2-2; 7 bases are a match to TRBD1. CDR1 and CDR2 (germline): LNHDA, SQIVND (reference sequence). Trimming cost V 7 bases and J 5 bases; bases outside gene matches: 4. The CDR3 spans 13 residues. The chain's CDR3 is CASNEGATGELFF. CDR3 nucleotides: TGTGCCAGTAATGAGGGGGCTACCGGGGAGCTGTTTTTT.

Comments on this clonotype: The junction shows a germline mismatch at one end, possibly a read error. The V call is TRBV27, the J call TRBJ2-2; 8 nucleotides match TRBD2. CDR3 length equals 16 residues. Germline V gene lookup returns CDR1 MNHEY and CDR2 SMNVEV (reference sequence). The CDR3: CASSPPGLVGTVELFF. CDR3 nucleotides: TGTGCCAGCAGTCCTCCGGGACTAGTAGGTACCGTGGAGCTGTTTTTT.

The V gene is TRBV2, the J gene TRBJ1-1; 8 bases align to TRBD1. V shed 6 bases, J shed 4 bases, and the junction held 4 bases outside the gene matches. The CDR3 contains 13 residues. Germline CDR1 reads SNHLY; CDR2 reads FYNNEI. The CDR3 region is CASRTDRGTEAFF. In nucleotides, the CDR3 is TGTGCCAGCAGAACCGACAGGGGCACTGAAGCTTTCTTT.

This clonotype appeared once. This chain joins TRBV14 and TRBJ2-7, with 8 bases fitting TRBD1. Germline CDR1 SGHDN, CDR2 FVKESK. After removal of 4 bases from V and 2 bases from J, the junction contained 7 bases not matched to a gene. This CDR3 region has 15 residues. The CDR3 nucleotides read TGTGCCAGCAGCCGCATGACAGGGGCCACCTACGAGCAGTACTTC. Protein sequence: CASSRMTGATYEQYF. The full variable domain, completed using reference TRBV14 and TRBJ2-7, is EAGVTQFPSHSVIEKGQTVTLRCDPISGHDNLYWYRRVMGKEIKFLLHFVKESKQDESGMPNNRFLAERTGGTYSTLKVQPAELEDSGVYFCASSRMTGATYEQYFGPGTRLTVT.

This clonotype was counted a few times. The V and J genes are TRBV11-2 and TRBJ1-4; D call uncertain. This CDR3 has 17 amino acids. V lost 0 bases and J 8 bases, leaving 19 bases between the germline ends. CDR1 SGHAT and CDR2 FQNNGV come from the germline V gene. DNA of the CDR3: TGTGCCAGCAGCTTAGAACCACAGAGCTACGTTAGGGAAAAACTGTTTTTT. Protein: CASSLEPQSYVREKLFF.

The gene calls are TRBV4-1 and TRBJ2-7; D remains unclear. V lost 4 bases and J lost 3, with 16 bases in between. The V gene's germline CDR1 is MGHRA and CDR2 YSYEKL. The CDR3 totals 15 residues. In DNA form, the CDR3 reads TGCGCCAGCAGCCCAAGGTGGGCCAGCGACTACGAGCAGTACTTC. Amino acids: CASSPRWASDYEQYF.

This clonotype was seen at least ten times. This chain connects TRBV7-6 to TRBJ1-6, with D hard to call. V was cut by 4 bases and J by 11 bases, with 12 bases left in between. The CDR3 length is 13 residues. Germline CDR1 is SGHVS and CDR2 is FNYEAQ. This CDR3 reads CASSSPTGAPLHF. CDR3 coding DNA: TGTGCCAGCAGCTCACCCACCGGGGCACCCCTCCACTTT.

This clonotype was counted many times. V usage is TRBV27 and J usage is TRBJ2-5, with 9 nucleotides matching TRBD2. V dropped 5 bases and J dropped 6; count of bases not matched to a gene: 13. The CDR3 loop spans 16 amino acids. CDR1 is MNHEY, CDR2 SMNVEV, per germline (reference sequence). The CDR3 region is CASSPLLAGEGKTQYF. CDR3 nucleotide sequence: TGTGCCAGCAGTCCTCTCTTAGCGGGAGAGGGAAAGACCCAGTACTTC.

The V and J genes are TRBV2 and TRBJ2-1, with D perhaps matching TRBD2 (5 bases). Trimming pared 3 bases from V and 5 bases from J, leaving 14 bases between. CDR1 and CDR2 from the germline V gene are SNHLY and FYNNEI. The CDR3 runs to 15 residues. The CDR3 DNA sequence: TGTGCCAGCAGTGACGGAATGGACTTGGACAATGAGCAGTTCTTC. Protein product: CASSDGMDLDNEQFF.

The chain couples TRBV29-1 to TRBJ2-2, with TRBD1 identical over 9 bases. This CDR3 region has 14 residues. CDR1 is SQVTM and CDR2 is ANQGSEA in the germline V gene. J was trimmed by 8 bases and V by 3 bases; bases with no gene match: 7. CDR3 amino acids: CSVDRTGESGELFF. As DNA, the CDR3 is TGCAGCGTTGATAGGACAGGGGAATCGGGGGAGCTGTTTTTT.

This clonotype came up many times. The chain recombines TRBV9 with TRBJ2-1; 10 positions match TRBD2. Trimming at V came to 5 bases and at J to 3 bases, leaving 8 bases not matched to a gene. This CDR3 spans 16 amino acids. Germline V gene sequence: CDR1 SGDLS, CDR2 YYNGEE. The CDR3 DNA sequence: TGTGCCAGCAGTATGGGAACTAGCGGGGTCTACAATGAGCAGTTCTTC. This encodes CASSMGTSGVYNEQFF.

The table lists this clonotype with many counts. The rearrangement uses TRBV7-2 and TRBJ2-1, with 8 bases identical to TRBD2. Germline V CDR1 and CDR2: SGHTA, FQGNSA. This CDR3 has 13 amino acids. The trim removed 5 bases at V and 6 bases at J, leaving 3 bases unmatched. The CDR3 DNA follows: TGTGCCAGCAGCCTAGGACTAGCCAATGAGCAGTTCTTC. Translation gives CASSLGLANEQFF.

This chain uses TRBV19 with TRBJ2-6, with TRBD1 matching over 8 bases. With 9 bases clipped from V and 2 bases from J, the junction kept 12 bases outside the gene matches. Germline CDR1 is LNHDA and CDR2 is SQIVND (reference sequence). The CDR3 totals 17 residues. CDR3 in amino acids: CASLPQGGTAGANVLTF. The CDR3 DNA is TGTGCCAGCCTACCACAGGGGGGAACGGCTGGGGCCAACGTCCTGACTTTC. Using reference TRBV19 and TRBJ2-6 for the parts outside the CDR3, the full variable domain is DGGITQSPKYLFRKEGQNVTLSCEQNLNHDAMYWYRQDPGQGLRLIYYSQIVNDFQKGDIAEGYSVSREKKESFPLTVTSAQKNPTAFYLCASLPQGGTAGANVLTFGAGSRLTVL.

This clonotype was seen at least ten times. The V gene is TRBV20-1, the J gene TRBJ2-2; 7 nucleotides align to TRBD2. Germline V CDR1 and CDR2: DFQATT, SNEGSKA (reference sequence). The CDR3 is 16 amino acids. V gave up 0 bases and J gave up 0 bases; unmatched junction bases: 4. The CDR3 sequence is CSARDSSGANTGELFF. The CDR3 DNA sequence: TGCAGTGCTAGAGATTCTAGCGGAGCGAACACCGGGGAGCTGTTTTTT.

This clonotype appeared once. The rearrangement joins TRBV12-3 or TRBV12-4 to TRBJ2-3, with D maybe TRBD2 (6 bases). The CDR3 covers 13 residues. Trimming stripped 5 bases from V and 6 bases from J, with 12 bases between. CDR3 sequence reads: CASSVGTSDTQYF. In DNA, the CDR3 is TGTGCCAGCAGTGTAGGCACTAGCGATACGCAGTATTTT.

The chain has TRBV5-1 and TRBJ2-7; D gene uncertain. The V gene lost 4 bases and the J gene lost 0 bases, with 17 bases spanning the gap. CDR1 is SGHRS and CDR2 is YFSETQ in the germline V gene. This CDR3 comprises 16 residues. Here the CDR3 DNA reads TGCGCCAGCAGCCGAACGGAGCAGGCGACCTCCTACGAGCAGTACTTC. Translating gives CASSRTEQATSYEQYF.

The rearrangement links TRBV11-2 to TRBJ2-7, with D perhaps matching TRBD1 (6 bases). The CDR3 has 17 amino acids. Germline CDR1 and CDR2: SGHAT and FQNNGV. The V gene lost 0 bases and the J gene lost 0 bases, with 15 bases spanning the gap. The CDR3: CASSLDPGTRSSYEQYF. The CDR3 DNA reads as TGTGCCAGCAGCTTAGATCCCGGGACAAGGAGCTCCTACGAGCAGTACTTC.

Notes on this clonotype: Possible read error: a much larger clone is one base away. The chain combines TRBV4-2 with TRBJ2-1; D gene unclear. This CDR3 is built from 15 residues. V lost 1 base to trimming and J lost 0 bases, with 7 bases between them. In germline, CDR1 is LGHNA, CDR2 YNFKEQ. The CDR3 spells CASSQAKRSYNEQFF. The CDR3 coding sequence is TGTGCCAGCAGCCAAGCTAAGCGCTCCTACAATGAGCAGTTCTTC.